This TCR beta chain was observed in a study of Ad26.COV2.S vaccination and SARS-CoV-2 variants. Findings and caveats of the study: Substantial response breadth was reportedly seen for spike-specific CD8+ and CD4+ T cells after vaccination. Placebo and vaccine recipients had non-spike TCR breadth that was similar. Those who received the vaccine showed greater spike-specific TCR breadth than those given placebo.

Treatment denoted: some 19 received Ad26.COV2.S at low or high dose, single or two shots; five or six received placebo; per-sample allocation not given. Sampling was performed 63 days after the first vaccine or placebo injection. Generated by immunoSEQ multiplex PCR, the TCRdb table keeps only in-frame clones and is missing some. The sample holds about 680,000 clones, around 90% seen once. In the case of this clone: The target antigen is unknown.

From germline, CDR1 is SGHTA and CDR2 FQGNSA. J gave up 4 bases and V 5 bases, and 11 bases lay outside the gene matches. The CDR3 has 16 amino acids. This TCR came from a person aged 18-65 years who received the Ad26.COV2.S COVID-19 vaccine or a placebo. Specimen: peripheral blood, collected in a trial of Ad26.COV2.S vaccine versus placebo. V is TRBV7-2 and J is TRBJ2-7, with 10 bases that match TRBD2. The CDR3 bases are TGTGCCAGCAGCAAGAGGCCCGGGACTAGCGCATACGAGCAGTACTTC. Protein: CASSKRPGTSAYEQYF.